This TCR beta chain is from a study of blood T cell repertoires in COVID-19. Study details: Acute-phase and convalescent COVID-19 samples originated in the United States, Italy and Spain. The analysed material was cDNA or gDNA that came from T cells, B-cell-depleted T cells, or PBMCs.

Trimming at V came to 2 bases and at J to 7 bases, leaving 10 bases not matched to a gene. The CDR3 length is 16 residues. CDR1 and CDR2 (germline): KGHSH, LQKENI. Original data processing: Amplification from reference gene primers served as the basis for estimated nucleated cell counts. Libraries were prepared by immunoSEQ multiplex PCR; TCRdb keeps only in-frame clonotypes and omits some of them. D and trimming were read from the DNA, whereas the V and J calls and clone size are those reported in that table. The repertoire holds about 81,000 clones, with approximately 81% as singletons. The sequence was collected from a woman in her 70s with acute or convalescent COVID-19. The specimen was peripheral blood. V usage is TRBV18 and J usage is TRBJ2-2; 7 bases are a match to TRBD1. The CDR3 region is CASSPTQQGSGGELFF. The CDR3 DNA is TGTGCCAGCTCACCAACCCAACAGGGGAGTGGCGGGGAGCTGTTTTTT.